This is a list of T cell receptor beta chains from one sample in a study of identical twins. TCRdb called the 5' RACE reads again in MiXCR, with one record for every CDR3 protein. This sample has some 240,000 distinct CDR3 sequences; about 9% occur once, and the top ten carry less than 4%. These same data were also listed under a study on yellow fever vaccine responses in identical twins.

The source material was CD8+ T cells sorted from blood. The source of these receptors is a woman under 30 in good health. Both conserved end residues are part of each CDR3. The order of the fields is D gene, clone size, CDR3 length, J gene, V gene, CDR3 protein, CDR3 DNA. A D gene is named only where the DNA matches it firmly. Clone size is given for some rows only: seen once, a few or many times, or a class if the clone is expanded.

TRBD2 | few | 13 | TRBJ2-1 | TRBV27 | CASGAGGPTEQFF | TGTGCCAGCGGGGCGGGAGGGCCTACTGAGCAGTTCTTC
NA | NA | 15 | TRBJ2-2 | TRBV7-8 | CASSFSAGATGELFF | TGTGCCAGCAGCTTTAGCGCCGGGGCGACCGGGGAGCTGTTTTTT
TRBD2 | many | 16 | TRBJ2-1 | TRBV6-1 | CASSNRGELAGDEQFF | TGTGCCAGCAGCAACAGGGGAGAACTAGCGGGGGATGAGCAGTTCTTC
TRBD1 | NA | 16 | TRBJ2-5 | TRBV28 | CASSSPRTGGLETQYF | TGTGCCAGCAGTTCGCCCCGGACAGGGGGTTTAGAGACCCAGTACTTC
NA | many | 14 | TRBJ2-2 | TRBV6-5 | CASTGPGDTGELFF | TGTGCCAGCACGGGTCCGGGAGACACCGGGGAGCTGTTTTTT
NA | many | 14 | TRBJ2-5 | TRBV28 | CASSLIRGGETQYF | TGTGCCAGCAGTCTGATCAGGGGAGGGGAGACCCAGTACTTC
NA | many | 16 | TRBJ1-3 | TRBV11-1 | CASSHDRGQRRNTIYF | TGTGCCAGCAGCCACGATAGAGGACAGAGAAGAAACACCATATATTTT
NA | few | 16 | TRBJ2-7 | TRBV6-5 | CASSYTDILSEGEQYF | TGTGCCAGCAGTTACACGGACATCCTCTCTGAGGGCGAGCAGTACTTC
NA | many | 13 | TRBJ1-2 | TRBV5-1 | CASSLGDNYGYTF | TGCGCCAGCAGCTTGGGCGATAACTATGGCTACACCTTC
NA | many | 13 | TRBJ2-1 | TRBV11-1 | CASSLDEYNEQFF | TGTGCCAGCAGCTTGGACGAGTACAATGAGCAGTTCTTC
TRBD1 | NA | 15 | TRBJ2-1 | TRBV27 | CASSNGQGALGEQFF | TGTGCCAGCAGTAACGGACAGGGGGCGCTTGGGGAGCAGTTCTTC
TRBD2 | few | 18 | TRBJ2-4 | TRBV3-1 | CASSLTGTSGSYGNIQYF | TGTGCCAGCAGCCTCACCGGGACTAGCGGGAGTTATGGAAACATTCAGTACTTC
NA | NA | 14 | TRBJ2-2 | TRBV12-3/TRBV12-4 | CASSLNGATGELFF | TGTGCCAGCAGTTTAAACGGGGCCACCGGGGAGCTGTTTTTT
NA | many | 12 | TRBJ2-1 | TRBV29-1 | CSVEGMGDEQFF | TGCAGCGTTGAAGGGATGGGGGATGAGCAGTTCTTC
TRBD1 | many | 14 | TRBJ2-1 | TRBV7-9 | CASSPDRPYNEQFF | TGTGCCAGCAGCCCGGACAGGCCTTACAATGAGCAGTTCTTC
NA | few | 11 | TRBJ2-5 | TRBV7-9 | CASSPVETQYF | TGTGCCAGCAGTCCCGTGGAGACCCAGTACTTC
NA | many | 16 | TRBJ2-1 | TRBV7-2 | CASSSTQINSYNEQFF | TGTGCCAGCAGTTCAACCCAGATTAACTCCTACAATGAGCAGTTCTTC
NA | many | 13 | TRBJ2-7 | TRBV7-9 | CASSGPALYEQYF | TGTGCCAGCAGCGGCCCGGCCCTATACGAGCAGTACTTC
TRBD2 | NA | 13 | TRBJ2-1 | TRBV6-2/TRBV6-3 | CASRSSGSNEQFF | TGTGCCAGCAGGAGTAGCGGGAGCAATGAGCAGTTCTTC
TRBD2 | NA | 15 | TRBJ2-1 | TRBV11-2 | CASSLLSGLYNEQFF | TGTGCCAGCAGCTTACTTAGCGGGCTCTACAATGAGCAGTTCTTC
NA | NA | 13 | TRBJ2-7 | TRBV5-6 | CASSLTSLGEQYF | TGTGCCAGCAGCCTGACTAGTTTGGGCGAGCAGTACTTC
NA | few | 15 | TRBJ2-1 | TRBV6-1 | CASSADLPSYNEQFF | TGTGCCAGCAGTGCGGACCTACCCTCCTACAATGAGCAGTTCTTC
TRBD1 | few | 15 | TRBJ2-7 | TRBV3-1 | CASSQDRGPLGEQYF | TGTGCCAGCAGCCAAGATAGGGGGCCCCTGGGTGAGCAGTACTTC
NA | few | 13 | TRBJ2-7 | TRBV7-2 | CASSNELVFEQYF | TGTGCCAGCAGCAACGAACTAGTATTCGAGCAGTACTTC
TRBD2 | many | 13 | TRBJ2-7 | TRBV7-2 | CATGTLADYEQYF | TGTGCCACGGGGACACTAGCGGATTACGAGCAGTACTTC
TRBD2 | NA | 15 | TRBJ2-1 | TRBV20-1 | CSARDIMGLVLEQFF | TGCAGTGCTAGAGATATAATGGGACTAGTTTTGGAGCAGTTCTTC
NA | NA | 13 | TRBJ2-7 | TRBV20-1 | CSARDRSKGEQYF | TGCAGTGCTAGAGATCGGTCAAAGGGGGAGCAGTACTTC
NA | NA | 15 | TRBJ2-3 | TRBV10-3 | CAITEDTPSTDTQYF | TGTGCCATCACCGAGGACACTCCTAGCACAGATACGCAGTATTTT
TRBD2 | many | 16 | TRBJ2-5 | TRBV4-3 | CASSQDRPAGEETQYF | TGCGCCAGCAGCCAAGATCGTCCAGCGGGAGAAGAGACCCAGTACTTC
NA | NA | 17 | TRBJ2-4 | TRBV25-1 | CASSDHQAELAKNIQYF | TGTGCCAGCAGTGACCACCAGGCGGAACTAGCCAAAAACATTCAGTACTTC
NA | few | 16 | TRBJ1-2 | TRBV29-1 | CSVGGGWTVTGSGYTF | TGCAGCGTCGGGGGGGGATGGACGGTAACAGGCTCTGGCTACACCTTC
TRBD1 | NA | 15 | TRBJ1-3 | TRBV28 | CASSPGTGAGNTIYF | TGTGCCAGCAGTCCCGGGACAGGGGCAGGAAACACCATATATTTT
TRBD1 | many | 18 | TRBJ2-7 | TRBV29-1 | CSVGFPGTGALGGWEQYF | TGCAGCGTAGGCTTCCCCGGGACAGGGGCACTCGGAGGGTGGGAGCAGTACTTC
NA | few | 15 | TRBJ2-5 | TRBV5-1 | CASSLDGGLGETQYF | TGCGCCAGCAGCTTGGATGGAGGTCTAGGGGAGACCCAGTACTTC
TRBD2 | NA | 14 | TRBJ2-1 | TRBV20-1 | CSAIGTSGYNEQFF | TGCAGTGCTATTGGGACTAGCGGGTACAATGAGCAGTTCTTC
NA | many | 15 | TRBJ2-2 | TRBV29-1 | CSVGPLGGASGELFF | TGCAGCGTTGGGCCCTTAGGTGGGGCGTCCGGGGAGCTGTTTTTT
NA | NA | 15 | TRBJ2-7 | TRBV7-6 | CASSLKPGLAYEQYF | TGTGCCAGCAGCTTGAAACCGGGACTCGCTTACGAGCAGTACTTC